The present T cell receptor beta chain was sequenced within a study of blood T cells in healthy people across ages. The CDR3 consists of 11 residues. Unmatched junction bases numbered 7, after V lost 2 bases and J lost 15 bases. CDR1 and CDR2 (germline): SQVTM, ANQGSEA. There are many counts of this clonotype. A J-beta primer mix and a sample-barcoded 5' primer were used in a second PCR of about 7 to 11 cycles. TCRdb itself ran the 5' RACE reads through MiXCR, one entry per CDR3 protein. The sample shows over 1,500,000 distinct CDR3 sequences, approximately 39% of them seen only once. The clonotype comes from a human donor in good health. The specimen sequenced was blood. The chain recombines TRBV29-1 with TRBJ2-1, with 7 bases matching TRBD1. CDR3 nucleotides: TGCAGCGTTGAATCCCGGGACAGTACGTTCTTC. This translates into CSVESRDSTFF.